The 20 T cell receptor beta chains given below trace back to one sample, sequenced in a study of T-cell reconstitution after alpha-beta-depleted transplantation in children. A TCRbeta library incorporating unique molecular identifiers was prepared. TCRdb passed the PCR reads through MiXCR, listing each CDR3 protein once. The table has fewer than 750,000 distinct CDR3 sequences, 25% to 30% seen once; the top ten hold around a third. The material was PBMCs, obtained before TCRalphabeta/CD19-depleted stem cell transplant. The receptors derive from a boy less than two years old with Wiskott-Aldrich syndrome, due to receive a stem cell transplant.

The J gene is TRBJ2-1, the V gene TRBV10-3; possibly TRBD1 or TRBD2 for D (5 bases each). CDR3 length: 14 amino acids. Trimming stripped 2 bases from V and 8 bases from J, with 13 bases between. Germline V gives CDR1 ENHRY, CDR2 SYGVKD. The CDR3 region is CAISEGSGRDEQFF. The DNA of the CDR3 is TGTGCCATCAGTGAGGGGTCAGGGCGGGATGAGCAGTTCTTC.

J is TRBJ2-3 and V is TRBV12-3 or TRBV12-4; D possibly uses TRBD1 or TRBD2 (5 bases each). This CDR3 is 14 amino acids long. V lost 7 bases to trimming and J lost 1 base, with 12 bases between them. CDR3: CASMGRMGTDTQYF. The CDR3 nucleotides read TGTGCCAGCATGGGACGGATGGGCACAGATACGCAGTATTTT.

The CDR3: CASSLIREKTNEQFF. Written as DNA, the CDR3 is TGTGCCAGCAGTTTAATTCGGGAGAAGACTAATGAGCAGTTCTTC. The chain combines TRBV6-5 with TRBJ2-1; TRBD2 might be the D (6 bases). Deletions cut 4 bases from V and 7 bases from J, with 17 bases between. Per germline, CDR1 MNHEY and CDR2 SVGAGI. The CDR3 covers 15 residues.

This clonotype was found a few times. The chain has TRBV5-1 and TRBJ2-1; 11 bases agree with TRBD1. CDR3 length: 16 amino acids. Losses at the gene ends were 2 bases for V and 9 bases for J; bases not matched to a gene: 10. The V gene's germline CDR1 is SGHRS and CDR2 YFSETQ. The DNA for the CDR3 is TGCGCCAGCAGCTTAAGGACAGGGGGCTTTGGGGGTGAGCAGTTCTTC. It encodes CASSLRTGGFGGEQFF.

This clonotype has a handful of counts. The V and J genes are TRBV20-1 and TRBJ2-5; 9 bases fit TRBD2. V was clipped by 5 bases and J by 3 bases; unmatched bases: 4. Germline CDR1 is DFQATT and CDR2 is SNEGSKA (reference sequence). The CDR3 contains 13 residues. CDR3: CSAQRLAEETQYF. CDR3 DNA sequence: TGCAGTGCTCAACGACTAGCGGAAGAGACCCAGTACTTC.

The chain joins TRBV5-1 to TRBJ2-1, with TRBD1 as a possible D gene (5 bases). V dropped 7 bases and J dropped 5 bases, with 10 bases sitting between them. Per germline, CDR1 SGHRS and CDR2 YFSETQ. This CDR3 has 12 amino acids. CDR3 nucleotides: TGCGCCAGCTACAGCAGGGACAATGAGCAGTTCTTC. Amino acids: CASYSRDNEQFF.

The CDR3 DNA reads TGTGCCAGCAGGAGGACAGGGGGGACGCAGTATTTT. This codes for CASRRTGGTQYF. The rearrangement links TRBV12-3 or TRBV12-4 to TRBJ2-3; 10 nucleotides agree with TRBD1. Germline trimming cut 6 bases from V and 9 bases from J; bases unmatched to any gene: 3. The CDR3 loop spans 12 amino acids.

This clonotype turned up a few times. This chain connects TRBV4-2 to TRBJ1-4; no clear D gene. This CDR3 comprises 17 residues. Germline CDR1 LGHNA, CDR2 YNFKEQ. V dropped 1 base and J dropped 0 bases, with 12 bases sitting between them. The CDR3 reads CASSQGDRGTTNEKLFF. CDR3 DNA: TGTGCCAGCAGCCAAGGGGATAGAGGCACAACTAATGAAAAACTGTTTTTT.

The chain combines TRBV12-3 or TRBV12-4 with TRBJ2-1, with TRBD2 matching over 10 bases. V gave up 3 bases and J gave up 7 bases; unmatched junction bases: 6. The CDR3 length is 15 residues. The CDR3 DNA follows: TGTGCCAGCAGTTTTGGACTAGCGGACCAAAATGAGCAGTTCTTC. Translation: CASSFGLADQNEQFF.

The V gene is TRBV28, the J gene TRBJ2-1, with D perhaps given as TRBD1 or TRBD2 (5 bases each). V was shortened by 4 bases and J by 10 bases, with 11 bases between the two germline ends. The CDR3 consists of 12 residues. CDR1 and CDR2 (germline): MDHEN, SYDVKM. In DNA, the CDR3 is TGTGCCAGCAGTTCCTCCGGGACCGAGCAGTTCTTC. It yields the protein CASSSSGTEQFF.

This clonotype was detected only a few times. The chain has TRBV12-3 or TRBV12-4 and TRBJ2-1, with 8 bases fitting TRBD2. V lost 3 bases and J lost 6; bases outside the gene matches: 4. The CDR3 runs 14 residues. DNA for the CDR3: TGTGCCAGCAGTTTGTCGGGAGGGTTCAATGAGCAGTTCTTC. It specifies CASSLSGGFNEQFF.

This clonotype was seen a few times. The rearrangement links TRBV7-7 to TRBJ2-7, with TRBD2 matching 8 bases. CDR1 and CDR2 (germline): SSHAT, FNYEAQ (reference sequence). CDR3 length: 17 amino acids. The V gene end was trimmed by 5 bases and the J gene end by 6 bases; junction bases not matched to a gene: 18. CDR3 sequence reads: CASSPIRVSREGGEQYF. The DNA for the CDR3 is TGTGCCAGCAGCCCGATTCGAGTCTCTCGGGAGGGAGGCGAGCAGTACTTC.

This clonotype was seen more than once but under ten times. V and J are TRBV5-1 and TRBJ2-5; 15 bases agree with TRBD2. The V gene end was trimmed by 0 bases and the J gene end by 5 bases; junction bases not matched to a gene: 8. The CDR3 runs to 18 residues. Germline loops: CDR1 SGHRS, CDR2 YFSETQ. The CDR3 protein is CASSLAGTSGRLLETQYF. DNA for the CDR3: TGCGCCAGCAGCTTGGCCGGGACTAGCGGGAGGCTATTGGAGACCCAGTACTTC.

This sequence joins TRBV10-3 and TRBJ1-2; 7 bases match TRBD1. The CDR3 spans 18 residues. The germline V gene encodes CDR1 ENHRY and CDR2 SYGVKD. The J segment lost 4 bases and the V segment lost 4 bases, leaving 18 bases of the junction unmatched. Here the CDR3 DNA reads TGTGCCATCAGTGGGAACCGGGACAGCTCTATCCTCTCCTATGGCTACACCTTC. It encodes CAISGNRDSSILSYGYTF.

The chain carries TRBV28 and TRBJ2-7, with D perhaps matching TRBD1 (6 bases). This CDR3 contains 14 residues. Germline-derived CDR1 and CDR2 are MDHEN and SYDVKM. V lost 10 bases and J 4 bases, leaving 20 bases between the germline ends. The CDR3 coding sequence is TGTGCCACCCTAGGGGCAGGGGTTATTTACGAGCAGTACTTC. This codes for CATLGAGVIYEQYF.

In its sample, this clonotype was seen many times. V and J are TRBV18 and TRBJ2-5; 8 bases match TRBD1. Looked up from germline, CDR1 is KGHSH and CDR2 is LQKENI. V lost 3 bases and J lost 1; bases outside the gene matches: 1. The CDR3 extends over 14 amino acids. The CDR3 coding sequence is TGTGCCAGCTCACCGACAGGGGCCCAAGAGACCCAGTACTTC. This codes for CASSPTGAQETQYF.

This clonotype was counted only a few times. This chain connects TRBV10-3 to TRBJ2-7; 8 positions agree with TRBD2. Germline CDR1 reads ENHRY; CDR2 reads SYGVKD. V dropped 5 bases and J dropped 4; count of bases not matched to a gene: 4. The CDR3 loop spans 13 amino acids. The CDR3, as DNA: TGTGCCATCAGTAGCGGGAGAGTATACGAGCAGTACTTC. Protein: CAISSGRVYEQYF.

This clonotype was recorded a few times. V is TRBV10-2 and J is TRBJ2-2; 9 bases agree with TRBD2. The germline gives CDR1 WSHSY, CDR2 SAAADI. This CDR3 is built from 16 residues. The J segment lost 7 bases and the V segment lost 3 bases, leaving 9 bases of the junction unmatched. The CDR3 sequence: CASSEVLAGKGGELFF. The CDR3 DNA is TGCGCCAGCAGTGAAGTTCTAGCGGGAAAGGGCGGGGAGCTGTTTTTT.

This chain links TRBV2 with TRBJ1-4, with a tentative D call TRBD1 (6 bases). Germline V gene data show CDR1 as SNHLY and CDR2 as FYNNEI. The CDR3 covers 15 residues. V shed 6 bases and J shed 5 bases, with 16 bases lying between them. The DNA for the CDR3 is TGTGCCAGCAGGGAACTGGGGGCCGTCAATGAAAAACTGTTTTTT. Residues: CASRELGAVNEKLFF.

This sequence joins TRBV6-1 and TRBJ1-3; the match to TRBD1 covers 7 bases. Trimming cost V 4 bases and J 0 bases; bases outside gene matches: 6. Germline V lookup: CDR1 MNHNS, CDR2 SASEGT. The CDR3 loop spans 16 amino acids. The CDR3 nucleotides read TGTGCCAGCAGTGTGGGACAGTACGGCTCTGGAAACACCATATATTTT. As protein: CASSVGQYGSGNTIYF.